The 26 T cell receptor beta chains below were found in one sample sequenced in a study of neurological immune-mediated disorders. Time point described: longitudinal time-point 1 (baseline). TCRdb re-called the 5' RACE reads through MiXCR, storing one row per CDR3 protein. The table lists tens of thousands of distinct CDR3 sequences, about 9% of them singletons. The sample consisted of PBMCs. These TCRs come from a middle-aged woman in good health.

At least ten counts were recorded for this clonotype. This chain links TRBV29-1 with TRBJ2-1; TRBD1 agrees at 9 bases. Germline CDR1 reads SQVTM; CDR2 reads ANQGSEA. The length of the CDR3 is 14 residues. J gave up 7 bases and V 6 bases, and 10 bases lay outside the gene matches. The CDR3 spells CSVARGQGLNEQFF. CDR3 nucleotide sequence: TGCAGCGTAGCTCGTGGACAGGGGCTAAATGAGCAGTTCTTC.

Many counts were recorded for this clonotype. For the CDR3, the DNA is TGTGCCAGCACCCCGGGGGTAGCGGGGGCAGGGAACATTCAGTACTTC. Translation gives CASTPGVAGAGNIQYF. This rearrangement joins TRBV2 to TRBJ2-4, with 9 bases aligning to TRBD2. This CDR3 is 16 amino acids long. Germline assignment: CDR1 SNHLY and CDR2 FYNNEI. The V gene end was trimmed by 7 bases and the J gene end by 7 bases; junction bases not matched to a gene: 14.

This clonotype was observed at least ten times. This chain connects TRBV2 to TRBJ2-7; 11 bases agree with TRBD1. Looked up from germline, CDR1 is SNHLY and CDR2 is FYNNEI. This CDR3 comprises 15 residues. The J segment lost 2 bases and the V segment lost 6 bases, leaving 6 bases of the junction unmatched. The CDR3 nucleotides are TGTGCCAGCAGCAACCCGGGACAGGGGGCCTACGAGCAGTACTTC. It specifies CASSNPGQGAYEQYF.

This clonotype was observed many times. The chain recombines TRBV5-1 with TRBJ2-5; 10 bases align to TRBD1. Trimming removed 0 bases from V and 3 bases from J; junction bases left unmatched: 2. Germline loops: CDR1 SGHRS, CDR2 YFSETQ. This CDR3 is 15 amino acids long. The CDR3 DNA reads as TGCGCCAGCAGCTTGGACGGGACAGGGGAAGAGACCCAGTACTTC. Encoded protein: CASSLDGTGEETQYF.

This clonotype has ten or more counts. This sequence joins TRBV20-1 and TRBJ1-2; tentatively, D is TRBD1 (5 bases). There are 12 residues in the CDR3. V was cut by 5 bases and J by 6 bases, with 13 bases left in between. Germline V lookup: CDR1 DFQATT, CDR2 SNEGSKA (reference sequence). The CDR3 protein is CSAAGPLNGYTF. DNA for the CDR3: TGCAGTGCTGCGGGGCCATTAAATGGCTACACCTTC.

This clonotype has a handful of counts. This chain connects TRBV18 to TRBJ1-1; D unresolved. Germline CDR1 and CDR2: KGHSH and LQKENI. The CDR3 is 13 residues long. V was shortened by 3 bases and J by 4 bases, with 9 bases between the two germline ends. CDR3: CASSPEWGTEAFF. The CDR3 DNA reads as TGTGCCAGCTCACCCGAGTGGGGCACTGAAGCTTTCTTT.

This clonotype has a count of ten or more. The genes are TRBV12-3 or TRBV12-4 and TRBJ1-2, with 7 nucleotides matching TRBD1. This CDR3 has 14 residues. The V gene end was trimmed by 1 base and the J gene end by 5 bases; junction bases not matched to a gene: 4. CDR3 sequence reads: CASSLGQGRYGYTF. The CDR3 bases are TGTGCCAGCAGTTTAGGACAGGGTCGGTATGGCTACACCTTC.

In its sample, this clonotype was seen many times. The rearrangement uses TRBV7-8 and TRBJ2-5, with TRBD2 matching 9 bases. The CDR3 contains 15 residues. After removal of 1 base from V and 5 bases from J, the junction contained 5 bases not matched to a gene. Germline CDR1 SGHVS, CDR2 FQNEAQ. The CDR3 is CASSLVAGGPETQYF. The CDR3 nucleotides read TGTGCCAGCAGCTTAGTGGCGGGGGGGCCGGAGACCCAGTACTTC.

This clonotype was found many times. The chain recombines TRBV5-1 with TRBJ1-2, with D tentatively TRBD1 (6 bases). V was pared by 2 bases and J by 5 bases, with 13 bases between. CDR3 length equals 14 residues. Germline V gives CDR1 SGHRS, CDR2 YFSETQ. The CDR3: CASSFSDRPYGYTF. The CDR3 coding sequence is TGCGCCAGCAGCTTCTCTGACAGGCCTTATGGCTACACCTTC.

This clonotype was counted ten times or more. The V gene is TRBV7-2, the J gene TRBJ2-5; D ambiguous. This CDR3 is built from 14 residues. V was trimmed by 5 bases and J by 1 base, leaving 11 bases between them. Germline V gives CDR1 SGHTA, CDR2 FQGNSA. The CDR3 is CASSGVSGQETQYF. Written as DNA, the CDR3 is TGTGCCAGCAGCGGAGTTTCAGGCCAAGAGACCCAGTACTTC. Looking up the rest from reference TRBV7-2 and TRBJ2-5 gives the full variable domain: GAGVSQSPSNKVTEKGKDVELRCDPISGHTALYWYRQSLGQGLEFLIYFQGNSAPDKSGLPSDRFSAERTGGSVSTLTIQRTQQEDSAVYLCASSGVSGQETQYFGPGTRLLVL.

This clonotype was counted at least ten times. The chain is built from TRBV9 and TRBJ1-4; the D is unclear. The CDR3 sequence is 13 residues long. Trimming cost V 0 bases and J 7 bases, with 7 bases left between them. The germline V gene has CDR1 SGDLS and CDR2 YYNGEE. CDR3 loop: CASSVVSGEKLFF. CDR3 coding DNA: TGTGCCAGCAGCGTAGTGTCGGGTGAAAAACTGTTTTTT. The whole variable domain, filled in from reference TRBV9 and TRBJ1-4, reads DSGVTQTPKHLITATGQRVTLRCSPRSGDLSVYWYQQSLDQGLQFLIQYYNGEERAKGNILERFSAQQFPDLHSELNLSSLELGDSALYFCASSVVSGEKLFFGSGTQLSVL.

This clonotype was detected many times. V gene TRBV15 combines with J gene TRBJ1-1; D perhaps matches TRBD1 (5 bases). The CDR3 is made up of 12 amino acids. Looked up from germline, CDR1 is LNHNV and CDR2 is YYDKDF (reference sequence). The V end was cut by 0 bases, the J end by 8 bases, with 7 bases between. This CDR3 reads CATSRDQGEAFF. The CDR3 nucleotides are TGTGCCACCAGCAGAGATCAGGGCGAAGCTTTCTTT.

This clonotype was observed many times. CDR3 sequence reads: CSARDSVGANVLTF. CDR3 bases: TGCAGTGCCCGCGACTCAGTTGGGGCCAACGTCCTGACTTTC. J is TRBJ2-6 and V is TRBV20-1; no firm D call. This CDR3 is 14 amino acids long. The germline V gene has CDR1 DFQATT and CDR2 SNEGSKA (reference sequence). V was shortened by 6 bases and J by 3 bases, with 12 bases between the two germline ends.

This clonotype was seen ten or more times. The chain employs TRBV7-8 and TRBJ1-1; D uncertain. Trimming took off 1 base at V and 1 base at J, with 10 bases between the two ends. This CDR3 is 15 amino acids long. The germline gives CDR1 SGHVS, CDR2 FQNEAQ. The CDR3 region is CASSLVQEANTEAFF. The CDR3 DNA is TGTGCCAGCAGCTTAGTTCAGGAAGCGAACACTGAAGCTTTCTTT. The whole variable domain, remainder taken from reference TRBV7-8 and TRBJ1-1, is GAGVSQSPRYKVAKRGQDVALRCDPISGHVSLFWYQQALGQGPEFLTYFQNEAQLDKSGLPSDRFFAERPEGSVSTLKIQRTQQEDSAVYLCASSLVQEANTEAFFGQGTRLTVV.

This clonotype was observed at least ten times. The chain is built from TRBV20-1 and TRBJ2-7; TRBD2 matches 10 bases. Trimming cost V 6 bases and J 5 bases; bases outside gene matches: 19. CDR3 size: 17 residues. Germline assignment: CDR1 DFQATT and CDR2 SNEGSKA (reference sequence). CDR3 sequence reads: CSASTGTSVALGHEQYF. The CDR3 coding sequence is TGCAGTGCCTCTACCGGGACTAGCGTTGCTCTTGGGCACGAGCAGTACTTC.

This clonotype was recorded many times. The chain carries TRBV4-3 and TRBJ2-5, with a tentative D call TRBD2 (6 bases). Per germline, CDR1 LGHNA and CDR2 YSLEER. The CDR3 loop spans 14 amino acids. Trimming took off 4 bases at V and 5 bases at J, with 14 bases between the two ends. The CDR3 DNA is TGCGCCAGCAGCCCCCGGGCCGCGGGGGAGACCCAGTACTTC. It translates to CASSPRAAGETQYF.

This clonotype was counted many times. The CDR3 DNA reads TGCGCCAGCAGCTTTATGGGGCCCTACAATGAGCAGTTCTTC. Translating it yields CASSFMGPYNEQFF. The chain has TRBV5-1 and TRBJ2-1; TRBD1 is a possible D gene (5 bases). The CDR3 consists of 14 residues. Trimming shortened V by 2 bases and J by 2 bases, and 8 bases separated the two germline ends. Germline V gene data show CDR1 as SGHRS and CDR2 as YFSETQ.

This clonotype was seen ten or more times. The chain recombines TRBV29-1 with TRBJ2-2; TRBD1 matches at 8 bases. Germline-derived CDR1 and CDR2 are SQVTM and ANQGSEA. The CDR3 is 14 residues long. V trimming: 8 bases; J trimming: 5 bases; junction bases outside the gene matches: 10. This chain's CDR3 is CSIRQGTGTGELFF. CDR3 bases: TGCAGCATTCGACAGGGGACGGGGACCGGGGAGCTGTTTTTT.

This clonotype was found a few times. The chain uses TRBV6-5 and TRBJ1-3; D is ambiguous. The germline V gene has CDR1 MNHEY and CDR2 SVGAGI. The CDR3 is made up of 11 amino acids. Between the trimmed V and J ends, which lost 6 bases and 1 base, there was a span of 1 base. The CDR3: CASRSGNTIYF. For the CDR3, the DNA is TGTGCCAGCAGATCTGGAAACACCATATATTTT.

This clonotype was seen ten or more times. The chain uses TRBV6-5 and TRBJ1-1; D is possibly TRBD1 (6 bases). The CDR3 extends over 12 amino acids. Trimming shortened V by 5 bases and J by 7 bases, and 11 bases separated the two germline ends. Germline V gene sequence: CDR1 MNHEY, CDR2 SVGAGI. DNA for the CDR3: TGTGCCAGCAGTAAAAGGGGGTTTGAAGCTTTCTTT. It encodes CASSKRGFEAFF.

This clonotype was seen repeatedly, ten times or more. V usage is TRBV3-1 and J usage is TRBJ1-6; 7 positions agree with TRBD1. This CDR3 has 13 residues. The junction had 3 bases not matched to a gene; V was cut back by 6 bases and J by 7 bases. Per the germline V gene, CDR1 is LGHDT and CDR2 is YNNKEL (reference sequence). The CDR3 sequence is CASRGQWNSPLHF. CDR3 coding DNA: TGTGCCAGCAGGGGACAGTGGAATTCACCCCTCCACTTT.

Many counts were recorded for this clonotype. This chain joins TRBV12-3 or TRBV12-4 and TRBJ2-5, with D maybe TRBD2 (5 bases). This CDR3 is 13 amino acids long. Trimming removed 3 bases from V and 3 bases from J, with 8 bases in between. In DNA, the CDR3 is TGTGCCAGCAGTTTCGCGGAGGAAGAGACCCAGTACTTC. This encodes CASSFAEEETQYF.

This clonotype has ten or more counts. The chain combines TRBV18 with TRBJ2-7, with D possibly TRBD1 on 8 matching bases. Trimming removed 6 bases from V and 3 bases from J, with 15 bases in between. The CDR3 is 14 amino acids. Germline V gene lookup returns CDR1 KGHSH and CDR2 LQKENI. In nucleotides, the CDR3 is TGTGCCAGCTCCGTAACAGGGGGGGTCTACGAGCAGTACTTC. Protein sequence: CASSVTGGVYEQYF.

This clonotype was seen repeatedly, ten times or more. The rearrangement uses TRBV7-2 and TRBJ2-1; 14 bases are shared with TRBD2. The CDR3 runs 15 residues. Trimming cost V 3 bases and J 9 bases; bases outside gene matches: 4. The germline CDR1 and CDR2 sequences are SGHTA and FQGNSA. The CDR3 nucleotides read TGTGCCAGCAGCTTGACTAGCGGGAGGGCCGGTGAGCAGTTCTTC. Translation: CASSLTSGRAGEQFF.

This clonotype was seen at least ten times. V gene TRBV10-3 combines with J gene TRBJ2-7; TRBD2 is a possible D gene (6 bases). This CDR3 is built from 13 residues. Per the germline V gene, CDR1 is ENHRY and CDR2 is SYGVKD. With 4 bases removed from V and 5 bases from J, the gap between germline ends came to 12 bases. This CDR3 is CAISAGTGDEQYF. The CDR3, as DNA: TGTGCCATCAGTGCCGGGACGGGGGACGAGCAGTACTTC.

This clonotype was detected many times. The chain couples TRBV6-4 to TRBJ1-2, with D possibly TRBD1 on 5 matching bases. The CDR3 sequence is 17 residues long. V shed 6 bases and J shed 4 bases, with 24 bases lying between them. The germline gives CDR1 MRHNA, CDR2 SNTAGT. The CDR3: CASRPDRWGVDLYGYTF. The CDR3 nucleotides are TGTGCCAGCAGACCTGACCGTTGGGGGGTTGATCTCTATGGCTACACCTTC.